These 31 T cell receptor beta chains share one sample of origin, sequenced in a study of blood T cells in healthy people across ages. PCR was performed a second time for about 7 to 11 cycles using a sample-barcoded 5' primer and a J-beta primer mix. A single record per CDR3 protein comes from TCRdb applying MiXCR to the 5' RACE reads. The sample shows hundreds of thousands of distinct CDR3 sequences, around 50% of them seen only once. The sample was blood. Receptors originate from a man aged 35 to 55 in good health.

The V gene is TRBV7-9, the J gene TRBJ2-7; 8 bases agree with TRBD1. The CDR3 has 17 amino acids. Trimming at V came to 3 bases and at J to 2 bases, leaving 12 bases not matched to a gene. Germline-derived CDR1 and CDR2 are SEHNR and FQNEAQ (reference sequence). CDR3 nucleotide sequence: TGTGCCAGCAGCTTGGACAGGGCTCTCTCAGGGGCCTACGAGCAGTACTTC. Its protein is CASSLDRALSGAYEQYF.

CDR3 coding DNA: TGCAGTGCTAGAGATCTGGCAGGAGCGGGCTACACCTTC. Amino acids: CSARDLAGAGYTF. V and J are TRBV20-1 and TRBJ1-2; D ambiguous. Germline assignment: CDR1 DFQATT and CDR2 SNEGSKA (reference sequence). V shed 0 bases and J shed 8 bases, with 13 bases lying between them. The CDR3 is made up of 13 amino acids.

The V call is TRBV10-3, the J call TRBJ2-1; D possibly corresponds to TRBD1 (6 bases). The J call may not be correct, given that the DNA end is closer to TRBJ2-7. Looked up from germline, CDR1 is ENHRY and CDR2 is SYGVKD. The length of the CDR3 is 14 residues. DNA for the CDR3: TGTGCCATCAGTGCCCAACAAGGGGGCTACGAGCAGTACTTC. Protein sequence: CAISAQQGGYEQYF.

V usage is TRBV29-1 and J usage is TRBJ2-5, with TRBD1 matching 8 bases. The CDR3 is made up of 14 amino acids. Germline V CDR1 and CDR2: SQVTM, ANQGSEA. With V trimmed by 4 bases and J by 4 bases, 8 bases remained unmatched. CDR3: CSVVGGQGGETQYF. The DNA of the CDR3 is TGCAGCGTTGTGGGAGGACAGGGAGGAGAGACCCAGTACTTC. The whole variable domain, remainder taken from reference TRBV29-1 and TRBJ2-5, is SAVISQKPSRDICQRGTSLTIQCQVDSQVTMMFWYRQQPGQSLTLIATANQGSEATYESGFVIDKFPISRPNLTFSTLTVSNMSPEDSSIYLCSVVGGQGGETQYFGPGTRLLVL.

The chain links TRBV4-3 to TRBJ1-3; D perhaps matches TRBD1 (6 bases). The V and J ends lost 1 base and 0 bases respectively, with 13 bases between them. There are 17 residues in the CDR3. CDR1 and CDR2 (germline): LGHNA, YSLEER. CDR3 residues: CASSQGTDGLSGNTIYF. The CDR3 DNA sequence: TGCGCCAGCAGCCAAGGGACAGACGGGCTCTCTGGAAACACCATATATTTT.

The chain has TRBV18 and TRBJ1-5; perhaps TRBD1 as D (5 bases). The CDR3 spans 14 residues. Germline CDR1 is KGHSH and CDR2 is LQKENI. V dropped 2 bases and J dropped 6 bases, with 11 bases sitting between them. The CDR3 is CASSPGRGAQPQHF. Here the CDR3 DNA reads TGTGCCAGCTCACCAGGGAGGGGAGCTCAGCCCCAGCATTTT.

This chain uses TRBV2 with TRBJ2-7; 10 nucleotides line up with TRBD2. Looked up from germline, CDR1 is SNHLY and CDR2 is FYNNEI. The CDR3 runs 18 residues. J gave up 0 bases and V 4 bases, and 12 bases lay outside the gene matches. CDR3 coding DNA: TGTGCCAGCAGTGTTTCGCTAGCGGGAGACCCACTCTCCTACGAGCAGTACTTC. It codes for CASSVSLAGDPLSYEQYF.

This clonotype occurred a few times. V usage is TRBV7-9 and J usage is TRBJ2-7; D remains unclear. Per the germline V gene, CDR1 is SEHNR and CDR2 is FQNEAQ (reference sequence). CDR3 length: 14 residues. Trimming removed 8 bases from V and 0 bases from J, with 14 bases in between. The DNA for the CDR3 is TGTGCCAGCCGATTCTCCGAAAGCTCCTACGAGCAGTACTTC. It translates to CASRFSESSYEQYF.

In this sample, this clonotype turned up a few times. The rearrangement joins TRBV27 to TRBJ2-7, with 12 bases lining up with TRBD2. The V and J ends lost 6 bases and 8 bases, in that order; junction bases with no gene match: 5. The CDR3 spans 13 residues. CDR1 is MNHEY, CDR2 SMNVEV, per germline (reference sequence). CDR3 coding DNA: TGTGCCAGCAGCCTCACTAGCGGGAGGCAGCAGTACTTC. Encoded protein: CASSLTSGRQQYF.

J is TRBJ2-1 and V is TRBV4-3; TRBD2 aligns across 7 bases. CDR1 is LGHNA, CDR2 YSLEER, per germline. Losses at the gene ends were 1 base for V and 5 bases for J; bases not matched to a gene: 17. CDR3 size: 19 residues. The DNA for the CDR3 is TGCGCCAGCAGCCAAGGCCCCGCAAGTGCTGCGGGGGTCAACAATGAGCAGTTCTTC. Protein product: CASSQGPASAAGVNNEQFF.

The chain employs TRBV20-1 and TRBJ2-5; 7 nucleotides line up with TRBD2. Per the germline V gene, CDR1 is DFQATT and CDR2 is SNEGSKA (reference sequence). Trimming at V came to 3 bases and at J to 4 bases, leaving 5 bases not matched to a gene. The CDR3 loop spans 13 amino acids. The CDR3 here is CSARTSRRETQYF. CDR3 nucleotide sequence: TGCAGTGCTAGGACTAGCCGACGAGAGACCCAGTACTTC.

This rearrangement joins TRBV12-3 or TRBV12-4 to TRBJ1-1; perhaps TRBD1 as D (5 bases). This CDR3 contains 12 residues. The germline V and J ends were trimmed by 3 bases and 9 bases, with 11 bases remaining between them. The CDR3, as DNA: TGTGCCAGCAGTTTCCCAAGACAGCAAGCTTTCTTT. Translating gives CASSFPRQQAFF.

The V gene is TRBV3-1, the J gene TRBJ2-3; 7 bases line up with TRBD1. The trim removed 2 bases at V and 1 base at J, leaving 12 bases unmatched. The CDR3 has 18 amino acids. CDR1 and CDR2 (germline): LGHDT, YNNKEL (reference sequence). This CDR3 is CASSQRSQGVMGTDTQYF. DNA for the CDR3: TGTGCCAGCAGCCAAAGATCCCAGGGGGTAATGGGCACAGATACGCAGTATTTT.

V is TRBV12-3 or TRBV12-4 and J is TRBJ1-5; no clear D gene. CDR3 length equals 14 residues. The ends were cut back, 5 bases at V and 1 base at J, with 9 bases in the middle. CDR3 sequence: CASSVLLSNQPQHF. The CDR3 nucleotides read TGTGCCAGCAGTGTACTACTAAGCAATCAGCCCCAGCATTTT.

The rearrangement uses TRBV28 and TRBJ2-7; D might be TRBD1 or TRBD2, each matching 5 bases. This CDR3 has 15 residues. Germline CDR1 reads MDHEN; CDR2 reads SYDVKM. Trimming shortened V by 4 bases and J by 0 bases, and 13 bases separated the two germline ends. CDR3 sequence (DNA): TGTGCCAGCAGTTCCCCGGGACGGATCTCCTACGAGCAGTACTTC. The encoded protein is CASSSPGRISYEQYF.

The chain employs TRBV6-6 and TRBJ2-4; possibly TRBD2 for D (6 bases). The CDR3 sequence is 17 residues long. Germline V gene data show CDR1 as MNHNY and CDR2 as SVGAGI (reference sequence). Deletions cut 5 bases from V and 0 bases from J, with 17 bases between. The CDR3 sequence: CASSRSVAAPAKNIQYF. CDR3 coding DNA: TGTGCCAGCAGTCGCTCGGTAGCGGCCCCAGCCAAAAACATTCAGTACTTC.

This sequence joins TRBV24-1 and TRBJ2-2, with D possibly being TRBD2 (6 bases). CDR1 and CDR2 from the germline V gene are KGHDR and SFDVKD. The V end was cut by 5 bases, the J end by 3 bases, with 18 bases between. This CDR3 is 17 amino acids long. The DNA of the CDR3 is TGTGCCACCAGTGCTCCCTCGGGGCGGGGCTACACCGGGGAGCTGTTTTTT. It translates to CATSAPSGRGYTGELFF.

This clonotype occurred a few times. This chain joins TRBV29-1 and TRBJ2-3; 8 bases are shared with TRBD1. After removal of 0 bases from V and 4 bases from J, the junction contained 3 bases not matched to a gene. The CDR3 contains 14 residues. Germline-derived CDR1 and CDR2 are SQVTM and ANQGSEA. This CDR3 reads CSVEDATGADTQYF. CDR3 in DNA: TGCAGCGTTGAAGATGCGACAGGGGCAGATACGCAGTATTTT.

The chain joins TRBV28 to TRBJ2-1; D not resolved. Trimming removed 7 bases at V and 6 bases at J, with 13 bases between. The CDR3 runs to 13 residues. Germline V gene lookup returns CDR1 MDHEN and CDR2 SYDVKM. The DNA for the CDR3 is TGTGCCAGCACCGACTCCGTCAGCAATGAGCAGTTCTTC. It is translated as CASTDSVSNEQFF.

The rearrangement uses TRBV7-9 and TRBJ1-5; perhaps TRBD1 as D (5 bases). Trimming removed 3 bases from V and 9 bases from J, with 9 bases in between. The CDR3 length is 12 residues. The germline V gene has CDR1 SEHNR and CDR2 FQNEAQ (reference sequence). The chain's CDR3 is CASSLGGLPQHF. The CDR3 DNA follows: TGTGCCAGCAGCTTGGGGGGTCTGCCCCAGCATTTT.

The CDR3 DNA sequence: TGCGCCAGCAGCCAAGAACTCGAAGGGGCGCAGGTCACTGAAGCTTTCTTT. It yields the protein CASSQELEGAQVTEAFF. V is TRBV4-1 and J is TRBJ1-1; perhaps TRBD1 as D (5 bases). This CDR3 spans 17 amino acids. Per the germline V gene, CDR1 is MGHRA and CDR2 is YSYEKL. Trimming cost V 0 bases and J 4 bases, with 18 bases left between them.

This chain connects TRBV29-1 to TRBJ2-7; TRBD1 matches at 7 bases. The DNA end is a closer match to TRBJ2-5, so the J assignment may be wrong. Looked up from germline, CDR1 is SQVTM and CDR2 is ANQGSEA. CDR3 length equals 13 residues. CDR3 sequence reads: CSVGTVVGETQYF. Written as DNA, the CDR3 is TGCAGCGTCGGGACAGTGGTTGGAGAGACCCAGTACTTC.

V usage is TRBV13 and J usage is TRBJ1-2; D is uncertain. Germline lookup yields CDR1 PRHDT and CDR2 FYEKMQ (reference sequence). CDR3 length: 14 residues. The V end was cut by 3 bases, the J end by 6 bases, with 14 bases between. The CDR3 DNA is TGTGCCAGCAGCTTTGGGCAGAATATTGATGGCTACACCTTC. It encodes CASSFGQNIDGYTF. Variable domain in full (rest from reference TRBV13 and TRBJ1-2): AAGVIQSPRHLIKEKRETATLKCYPIPRHDTVYWYQQGPGQDPQFLISFYEKMQSDKGSIPDRFSAQQFSDYHSELNMSSLELGDSALYFCASSFGQNIDGYTFGSGTRLTVV.

The sample holds many counts of this clonotype. The chain carries TRBV12-3 or TRBV12-4 and TRBJ2-2; 10 bases map to TRBD2. The ends lost 6 bases at V and 5 bases at J; junction bases unmatched: 6. The CDR3 sequence is 15 residues long. Here the CDR3 reads CASSLSGRNTGELFF. CDR3 nucleotide sequence: TGTGCCAGCAGCCTTAGCGGGAGGAATACCGGGGAGCTGTTTTTT.

This clonotype has just one count. The rearrangement links TRBV9 to TRBJ2-1; 13 bases are shared with TRBD2. This CDR3 contains 16 residues. Germline V lookup: CDR1 SGDLS, CDR2 YYNGEE. Losses at the gene ends were 4 bases for V and 6 bases for J; bases not matched to a gene: 7. For the CDR3, the DNA is TGTGCCAGCAGCCCCAGGACTAGCGGGAGTGGCAATGAGCAGTTCTTC. Translated: CASSPRTSGSGNEQFF.

The chain combines TRBV7-9 with TRBJ1-5; no firm D call. CDR1 is SEHNR and CDR2 is FQNEAQ in the germline V gene (reference sequence). This CDR3 has 13 residues. Trimming removed 5 bases at V and 7 bases at J, with 12 bases between. The chain's CDR3 is CASSLHEKQPQHF. As DNA, the CDR3 is TGTGCCAGCAGCCTCCACGAGAAGCAGCCCCAGCATTTT.

The chain is built from TRBV6-4 and TRBJ1-2, with D unclear. There are 12 residues in the CDR3. CDR1 is MRHNA, CDR2 SNTAGT, per germline. V shed 5 bases and J shed 8 bases, with 12 bases lying between them. CDR3 sequence (DNA): TGTGCCAGCAGTTCCCCCTCGGGGGGCTACACCTTC. Translating gives CASSSPSGGYTF.

V usage is TRBV27 and J usage is TRBJ1-5, with 7 bases lining up with TRBD1. CDR1 and CDR2 from the germline V gene are MNHEY and SMNVEV (reference sequence). The length of the CDR3 is 15 residues. Unmatched junction bases numbered 7, after V lost 3 bases and J lost 5 bases. The CDR3 sequence is CASSLTGTVDQPQHF. CDR3 coding DNA: TGTGCCAGCAGTTTGACCGGGACAGTTGATCAGCCCCAGCATTTT.

The V gene is TRBV7-9, the J gene TRBJ2-1; 7 bases map to TRBD1. The germline gives CDR1 SEHNR, CDR2 FQNEAQ (reference sequence). The junction had 10 bases not matched to a gene; V was cut back by 0 bases and J by 11 bases. This CDR3 region has 15 residues. The CDR3 loop is CASSLAGQTSPQQFF. CDR3 nucleotide sequence: TGTGCCAGCAGCTTAGCGGGACAGACGTCTCCCCAGCAGTTCTTC.

The gene calls are TRBV7-8 and TRBJ1-2, with 7 bases that match TRBD1. The trim removed 5 bases at V and 6 bases at J, leaving 12 bases unmatched. There are 15 residues in the CDR3. Germline CDR1 reads SGHVS; CDR2 reads FQNEAQ. The CDR3 DNA follows: TGTGCCAGCAGCCTGGGGACAGCCAATCAAGATGGCTACACCTTC. As protein: CASSLGTANQDGYTF.

The gene calls are TRBV7-9 and TRBJ1-6; D remains unclear. The CDR3 consists of 16 residues. V lost 1 base and J 8 bases, leaving 15 bases between the germline ends. Germline V gives CDR1 SEHNR, CDR2 FQNEAQ (reference sequence). The DNA for the CDR3 is TGTGCCAGCAGCTTAGAGGGCACCGTTAAGGATTCACCCCTCCACTTT. Its translation: CASSLEGTVKDSPLHF.